This T cell receptor beta chain was captured in a study of a mutant IDH1 vaccine in newly diagnosed glioma. Whole-study context: Mean patient age was approximately 39 years; about 60% were male and about 40% female. Radiotherapy, temozolomide, or both had been given previously, and both were given to most. Overall study findings and caveats: Vaccine-induced immune responses were detected in approximately 93% of patients.

Noted time point: baseline, week 1 (first vaccination visit). The treatment: pre-vaccination baseline after standard-of-care therapy. New astrocytomas of WHO grade 3 or 4 that were IDH1-mutant and ATRX-lost were found in the donors. Data came from immunoSEQ multiplex PCR; TCRdb stores just in-frame clones and leaves some out. The sample has 50,000 to 65,000 clones, 70% to 80% seen once. Concerning this clone itself: Its antigen is unknown.

The CDR3 length is 16 residues. V shed 2 bases and J shed 1 base, with 12 bases lying between them. CDR1 is MNHEY, CDR2 SVGAGI, per germline. This TCR came from a woman aged 40 to 49 with glioma. The material sequenced was PBMCs, taken from a glioma patient treated with radiotherapy, temozolomide or both. The chain employs TRBV6-5 and TRBJ2-4; D call uncertain. The CDR3 protein is CASSYGKVWAKNIQYF. DNA of the CDR3: TGTGCCAGCAGTTACGGGAAGGTCTGGGCCAAAAACATTCAGTACTTC.